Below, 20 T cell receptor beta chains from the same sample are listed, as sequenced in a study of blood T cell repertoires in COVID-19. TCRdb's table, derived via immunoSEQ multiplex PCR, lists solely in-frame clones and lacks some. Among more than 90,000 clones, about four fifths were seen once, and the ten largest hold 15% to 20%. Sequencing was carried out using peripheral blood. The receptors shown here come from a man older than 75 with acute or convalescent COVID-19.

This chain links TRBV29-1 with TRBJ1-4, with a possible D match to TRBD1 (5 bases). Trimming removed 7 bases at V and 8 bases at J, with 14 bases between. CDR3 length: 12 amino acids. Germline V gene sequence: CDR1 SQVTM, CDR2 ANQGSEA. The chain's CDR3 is CSASRGREKLFF. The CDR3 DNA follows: TGCAGCGCGAGTAGGGGCCGCGAAAAACTGTTTTTT.

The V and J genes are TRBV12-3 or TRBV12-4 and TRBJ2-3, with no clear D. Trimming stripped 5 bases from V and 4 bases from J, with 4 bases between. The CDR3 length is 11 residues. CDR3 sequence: CASSLADTQYF. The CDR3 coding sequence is TGTGCCAGCAGTCTCGCAGATACGCAGTATTTT.

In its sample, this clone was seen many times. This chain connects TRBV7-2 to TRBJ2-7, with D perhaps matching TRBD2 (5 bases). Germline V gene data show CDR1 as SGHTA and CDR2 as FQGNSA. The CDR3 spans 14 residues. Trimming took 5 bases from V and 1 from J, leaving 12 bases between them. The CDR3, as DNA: TGTGCCAGCAGCAGAGGAGGCACGTCCTACGAGCAGTACTTC. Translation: CASSRGGTSYEQYF.

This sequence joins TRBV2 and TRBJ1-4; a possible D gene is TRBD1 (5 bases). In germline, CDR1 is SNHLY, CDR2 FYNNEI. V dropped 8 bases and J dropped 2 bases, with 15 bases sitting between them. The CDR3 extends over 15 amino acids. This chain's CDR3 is CASQGRAMTNEKLFF. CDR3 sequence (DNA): TGTGCCAGCCAGGGTAGGGCCATGACTAATGAAAAACTGTTTTTT.

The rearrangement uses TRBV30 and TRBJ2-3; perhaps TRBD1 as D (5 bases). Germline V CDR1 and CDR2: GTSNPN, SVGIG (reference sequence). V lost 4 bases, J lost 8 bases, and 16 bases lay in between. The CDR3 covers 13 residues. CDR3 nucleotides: TGTGCCTGGAAGCACCTGGGGCTCGGTACGCAGTATTTT. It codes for CAWKHLGLGTQYF.

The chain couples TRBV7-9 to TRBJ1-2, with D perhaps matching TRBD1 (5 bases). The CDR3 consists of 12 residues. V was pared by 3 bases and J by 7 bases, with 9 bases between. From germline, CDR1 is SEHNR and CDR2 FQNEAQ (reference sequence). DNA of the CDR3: TGTGCCAGCAGCTTGACCGGGGGTGGCTACACCTTC. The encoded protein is CASSLTGGGYTF. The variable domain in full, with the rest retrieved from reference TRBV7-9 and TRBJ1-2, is DTGVSQNPRHKITKRGQNVTFRCDPISEHNRLYWYRQTLGQGPEFLTYFQNEAQLEKSRLLSDRFSAERPKGSFSTLEIQRTEQGDSAMYLCASSLTGGGYTFGSGTRLTVV.

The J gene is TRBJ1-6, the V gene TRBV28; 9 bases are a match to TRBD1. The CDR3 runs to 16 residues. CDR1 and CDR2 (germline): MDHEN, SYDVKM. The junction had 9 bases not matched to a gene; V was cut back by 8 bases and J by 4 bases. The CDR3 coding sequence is TGTGCCAGCTCCCCGGCGACAGGGGGTTATAATTCACCCCTCCACTTT. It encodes CASSPATGGYNSPLHF.

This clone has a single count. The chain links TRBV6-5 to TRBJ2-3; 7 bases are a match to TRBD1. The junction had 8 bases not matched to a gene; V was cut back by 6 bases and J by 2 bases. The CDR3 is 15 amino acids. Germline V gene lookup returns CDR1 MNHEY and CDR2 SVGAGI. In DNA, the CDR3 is TGTGCCAGCAGGTCCCACAGGGGAACCACAGATACGCAGTATTTT. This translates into CASRSHRGTTDTQYF.

CDR3 sequence: CASSNTGNEKLFF. The CDR3 region has the DNA TGTGCCAGTAGCAATACAGGGAATGAAAAACTGTTTTTT. The chain carries TRBV19 and TRBJ1-4; a weak D match, TRBD1 (6 bases). CDR1 and CDR2 from the germline V gene are LNHDA and SQIVND (reference sequence). The CDR3 sequence is 13 residues long. Trimming stripped 6 bases from V and 5 bases from J, with 10 bases between. The entire variable domain, with the rest obtained from reference TRBV19 and TRBJ1-4, is as follows: DGGITQSPKYLFRKEGQNVTLSCEQNLNHDAMYWYRQDPGQGLRLIYYSQIVNDFQKGDIAEGYSVSREKKESFPLTVTSAQKNPTAFYLCASSNTGNEKLFFGSGTQLSVL.

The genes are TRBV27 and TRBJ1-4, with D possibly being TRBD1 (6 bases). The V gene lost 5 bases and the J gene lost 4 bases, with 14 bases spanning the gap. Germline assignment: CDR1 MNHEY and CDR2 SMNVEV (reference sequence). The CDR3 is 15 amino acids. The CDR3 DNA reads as TGTGCCAGCAGTCGGGGGGGACACTTTAATGAAAAACTGTTTTTT. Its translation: CASSRGGHFNEKLFF.

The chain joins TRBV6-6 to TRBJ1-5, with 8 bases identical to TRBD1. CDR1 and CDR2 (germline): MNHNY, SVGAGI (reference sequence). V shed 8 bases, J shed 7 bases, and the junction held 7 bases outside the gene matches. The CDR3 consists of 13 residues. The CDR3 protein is CASGGQGSQPQHF. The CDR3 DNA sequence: TGTGCCAGCGGCGGACAGGGAAGCCAGCCCCAGCATTTT.

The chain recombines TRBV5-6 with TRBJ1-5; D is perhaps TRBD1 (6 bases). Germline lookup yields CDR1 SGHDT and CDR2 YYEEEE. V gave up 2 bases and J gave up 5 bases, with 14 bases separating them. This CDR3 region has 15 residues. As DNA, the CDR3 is TGTGCCAGCAGCTTAAGGACAGCTGCGGATCAGCCCCAGCATTTT. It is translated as CASSLRTAADQPQHF. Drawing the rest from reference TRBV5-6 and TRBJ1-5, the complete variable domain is DAGVTQSPTHLIKTRGQQVTLRCSPKSGHDTVSWYQQALGQGPQFIFQYYEEEERQRGNFPDRFSGHQFPNYSSELNVNALLLGDSALYLCASSLRTAADQPQHFGDGTRLSIL.

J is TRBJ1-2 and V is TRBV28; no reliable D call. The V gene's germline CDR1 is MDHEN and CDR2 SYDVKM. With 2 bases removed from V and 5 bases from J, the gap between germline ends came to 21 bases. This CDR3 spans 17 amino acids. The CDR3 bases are TGTGCCAGCAGTTTAGCAGCGGCCACCTCGGATCTATATGGCTACACCTTC. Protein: CASSLAAATSDLYGYTF.

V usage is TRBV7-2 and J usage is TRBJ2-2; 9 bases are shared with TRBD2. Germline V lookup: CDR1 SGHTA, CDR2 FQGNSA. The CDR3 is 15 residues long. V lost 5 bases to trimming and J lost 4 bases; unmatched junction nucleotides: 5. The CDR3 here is CASSQRTSATGELFF. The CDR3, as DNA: TGTGCCAGCAGCCAGAGGACTAGCGCCACCGGGGAGCTGTTTTTT.

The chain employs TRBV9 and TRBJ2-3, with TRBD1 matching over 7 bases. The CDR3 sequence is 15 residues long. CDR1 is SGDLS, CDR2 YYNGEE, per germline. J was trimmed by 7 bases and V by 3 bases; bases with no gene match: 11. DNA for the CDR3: TGTGCCAGCAGCGCCTCGACAGGGCTACCTAATACGCAGTATTTT. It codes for CASSASTGLPNTQYF. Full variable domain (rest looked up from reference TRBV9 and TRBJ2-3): DSGVTQTPKHLITATGQRVTLRCSPRSGDLSVYWYQQSLDQGLQFLIQYYNGEERAKGNILERFSAQQFPDLHSELNLSSLELGDSALYFCASSASTGLPNTQYFGPGTRLTVL.

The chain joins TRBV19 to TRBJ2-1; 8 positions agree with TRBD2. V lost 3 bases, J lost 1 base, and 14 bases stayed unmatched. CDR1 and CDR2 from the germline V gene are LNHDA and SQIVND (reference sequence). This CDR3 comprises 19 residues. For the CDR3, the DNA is TGTGCCAGTAGTATGGGGCGGGAGGCGAATCGGGGTTCCTACAATGAGCAGTTCTTC. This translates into CASSMGREANRGSYNEQFF.

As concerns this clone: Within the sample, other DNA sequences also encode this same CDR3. As DNA, the CDR3 is TGTGCCAGCAGCGTAGCCACTGCGAACACTGAAGCTTTCTTT. Encoded protein: CASSVATANTEAFF. The chain couples TRBV9 to TRBJ1-1, with unresolved D. Trimming cost V 0 bases and J 1 base, with 7 bases left between them. The CDR3 covers 14 residues. The V gene's germline CDR1 is SGDLS and CDR2 YYNGEE.

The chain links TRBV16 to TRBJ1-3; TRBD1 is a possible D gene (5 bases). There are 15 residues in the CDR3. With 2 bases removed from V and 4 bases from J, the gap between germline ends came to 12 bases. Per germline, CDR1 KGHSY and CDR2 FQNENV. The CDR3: CASSQVAGLGNTIYF. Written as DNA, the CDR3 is TGTGCCAGCAGCCAAGTCGCAGGGTTGGGAAACACCATATATTTT.

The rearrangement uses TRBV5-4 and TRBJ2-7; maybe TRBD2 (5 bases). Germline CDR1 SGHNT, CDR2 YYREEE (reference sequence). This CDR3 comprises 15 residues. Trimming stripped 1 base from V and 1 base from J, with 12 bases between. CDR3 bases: TGTGCCAGCAGCTTGTTGACCGGACTTTCCTACGAGCAGTACTTC. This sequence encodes CASSLLTGLSYEQYF.

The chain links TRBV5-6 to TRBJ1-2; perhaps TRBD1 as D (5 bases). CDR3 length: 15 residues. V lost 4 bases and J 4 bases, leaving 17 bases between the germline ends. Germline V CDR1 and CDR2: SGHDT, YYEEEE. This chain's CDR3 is CASSSTGFRSYGYTF. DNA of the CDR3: TGTGCCAGCAGCAGCACAGGCTTCCGTTCCTATGGCTACACCTTC.